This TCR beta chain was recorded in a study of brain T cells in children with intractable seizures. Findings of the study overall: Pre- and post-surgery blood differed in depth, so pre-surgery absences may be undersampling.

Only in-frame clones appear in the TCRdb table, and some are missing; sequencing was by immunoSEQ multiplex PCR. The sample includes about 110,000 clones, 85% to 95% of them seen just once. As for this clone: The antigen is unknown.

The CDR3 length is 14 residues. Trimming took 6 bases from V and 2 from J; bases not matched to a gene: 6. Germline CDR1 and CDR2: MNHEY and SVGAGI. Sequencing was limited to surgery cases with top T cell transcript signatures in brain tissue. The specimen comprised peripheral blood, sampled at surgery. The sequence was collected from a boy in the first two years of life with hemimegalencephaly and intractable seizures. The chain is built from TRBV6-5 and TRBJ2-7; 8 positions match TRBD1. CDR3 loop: CASRGQGRAYEQYF. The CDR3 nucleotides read TGTGCCAGCAGAGGACAGGGTCGGGCCTACGAGCAGTACTTC.